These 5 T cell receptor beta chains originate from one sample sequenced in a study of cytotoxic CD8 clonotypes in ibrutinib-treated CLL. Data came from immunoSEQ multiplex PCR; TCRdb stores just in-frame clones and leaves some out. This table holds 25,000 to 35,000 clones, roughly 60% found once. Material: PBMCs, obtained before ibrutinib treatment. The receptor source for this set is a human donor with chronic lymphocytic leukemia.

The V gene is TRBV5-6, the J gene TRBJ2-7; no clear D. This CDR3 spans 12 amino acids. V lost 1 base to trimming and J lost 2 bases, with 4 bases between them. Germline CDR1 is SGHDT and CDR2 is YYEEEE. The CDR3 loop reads CASSLFAYEQYF. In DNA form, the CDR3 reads TGTGCCAGCAGCTTGTTTGCCTACGAGCAGTACTTC. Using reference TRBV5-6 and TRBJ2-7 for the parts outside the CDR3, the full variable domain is DAGVTQSPTHLIKTRGQQVTLRCSPKSGHDTVSWYQQALGQGPQFIFQYYEEEERQRGNFPDRFSGHQFPNYSSELNVNALLLGDSALYLCASSLFAYEQYFGPGTRLTVT.

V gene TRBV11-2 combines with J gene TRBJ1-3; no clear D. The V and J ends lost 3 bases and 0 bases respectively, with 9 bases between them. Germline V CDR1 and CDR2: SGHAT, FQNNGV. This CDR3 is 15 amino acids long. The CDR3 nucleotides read TGTGCCAGCAGCTTGCGGGGTATCTCTGGAAACACCATATATTTT. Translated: CASSLRGISGNTIYF.

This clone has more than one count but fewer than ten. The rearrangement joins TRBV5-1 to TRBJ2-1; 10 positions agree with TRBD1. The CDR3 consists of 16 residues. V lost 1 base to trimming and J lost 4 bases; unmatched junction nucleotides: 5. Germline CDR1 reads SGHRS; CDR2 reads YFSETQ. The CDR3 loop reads CASSLTVGQGYNEQFF. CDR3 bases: TGCGCCAGCAGCTTGACGGTGGGACAGGGGTACAATGAGCAGTTCTTC.

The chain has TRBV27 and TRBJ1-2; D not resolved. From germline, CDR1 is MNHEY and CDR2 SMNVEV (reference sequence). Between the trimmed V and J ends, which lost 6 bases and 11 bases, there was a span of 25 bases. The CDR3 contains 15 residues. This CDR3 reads CASSRTGRPLITYTF. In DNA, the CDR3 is TGTGCCAGCAGCCGGACTGGACGGCCGTTAATTACTTACACCTTC.

The CDR3 sequence is CASSASDYQETQYF. CDR3 in DNA: TGTGCCAGCAGTGCCTCGGATTATCAAGAGACCCAGTACTTC. The V gene is TRBV25-1, the J gene TRBJ2-5; D is uncertain. V gave up 4 bases and J gave up 2 bases, with 11 bases separating them. This CDR3 has 14 amino acids. Germline loops: CDR1 MGHDK, CDR2 SYGVNS.